The 14 T cell receptor beta chains in this list originate from one sample, sequenced in a study of cytomegalovirus exposure and HLA in healthy donors. The primer mix had 60 Vbeta and 13 Jbeta primers. The table came from immunoSEQ multiplex PCR; TCRdb's copy has only in-frame clones and leaves some out. Of over 100,000 clones in the sample, roughly 80% were seen once. Material: PBMCs. Receptors originate from a man aged 40-49 years in good health and CMV-seronegative.

This chain links TRBV6-1 with TRBJ2-7; 9 bases map to TRBD1. The ends lost 5 bases at V and 4 bases at J; junction bases unmatched: 6. The CDR3 length is 14 residues. Per germline, CDR1 MNHNS and CDR2 SASEGT. CDR3 DNA sequence: TGTGCCAGCAGTTTACAGGGGGCGGGGTACGAGCAGTACTTC. It specifies CASSLQGAGYEQYF.

V is TRBV27 and J is TRBJ2-3; 10 positions match TRBD1. V gave up 0 bases and J gave up 1 base; unmatched junction bases: 4. The CDR3 covers 17 residues. Germline V CDR1 and CDR2: MNHEY, SMNVEV (reference sequence). For the CDR3, the DNA is TGTGCCAGCAGTTTATCGGAGGGGACAGGGGGCACAGATACGCAGTATTTT. Translation gives CASSLSEGTGGTDTQYF.

The V and J genes are TRBV27 and TRBJ2-5, with 8 bases lining up with TRBD2. Per the germline V gene, CDR1 is MNHEY and CDR2 is SMNVEV (reference sequence). The CDR3 length is 17 residues. Trimming at V came to 5 bases and at J to 5 bases, leaving 16 bases not matched to a gene. The CDR3 bases are TGTGCCAGCAGTCCCCCGATGAGCGGGGGACCCCTGGAGACCCAGTACTTC. Amino acid sequence: CASSPPMSGGPLETQYF.

This clone occurred a few times. The chain links TRBV15 to TRBJ2-2, with D perhaps matching TRBD1 (6 bases). Germline lookup yields CDR1 LNHNV and CDR2 YYDKDF (reference sequence). V dropped 6 bases and J dropped 6 bases, with 14 bases sitting between them. The CDR3 totals 14 residues. CDR3 in amino acids: CATSRTGFAGELFF. CDR3 bases: TGTGCCACCAGTAGAACAGGGTTCGCCGGGGAGCTGTTTTTT.

This chain joins TRBV19 and TRBJ2-1, with TRBD2 identical over 8 bases. The V and J ends lost 7 bases and 4 bases, in that order; junction bases with no gene match: 9. This CDR3 contains 15 residues. Germline CDR1 is LNHDA and CDR2 is SQIVND (reference sequence). The CDR3 here is CASTGEGLGYNEQFF. CDR3 DNA: TGTGCCAGTACCGGGGAGGGACTAGGATACAATGAGCAGTTCTTC.

This clone was seen only once. The genes are TRBV2 and TRBJ2-3; 11 bases are shared with TRBD2. The length of the CDR3 is 16 residues. CDR1 is SNHLY, CDR2 FYNNEI, per germline. V lost 6 bases and J lost 1; bases outside the gene matches: 6. CDR3 sequence: CASRTGTSGGTDTQYF. The DNA of the CDR3 is TGTGCCAGCAGGACCGGGACTAGCGGAGGCACAGATACGCAGTATTTT. The variable domain in full, with the rest retrieved from reference TRBV2 and TRBJ2-3, is EPEVTQTPSHQVTQMGQEVILRCVPISNHLYFYWYRQILGQKVEFLVSFYNNEISEKSEIFDDQFSVERPDGSNFTLKIRSTKLEDSAMYFCASRTGTSGGTDTQYFGPGTRLTVL.

Points on this clone: One junction end disagrees with the germline gene, perhaps due to a read error. The V call is TRBV6-5, the J call TRBJ2-3; TRBD2 might be the D (7 bases). The germline V gene has CDR1 MNHEY and CDR2 SVGAGI. The CDR3 has 12 amino acids. The CDR3 nucleotides are TGTGCCAGCAGTTACTCGGGGGGGGGCCTTCTGTTC. This gives the protein CASSYSGGGLLF.

V and J are TRBV7-3 and TRBJ2-7, with 9 bases matching TRBD2. This CDR3 has 14 residues. Losses at the gene ends were 6 bases for V and 4 bases for J; bases not matched to a gene: 7. Germline CDR1 and CDR2: SGHTA and FQGTGA. The CDR3 protein is CASSLAGGSYEQYF. In DNA, the CDR3 is TGTGCCAGCAGTCTTGCGGGGGGGAGTTACGAGCAGTACTTC. The full variable domain, in which reference TRBV7-3 and TRBJ2-7 provide the parts outside the CDR3, is GAGVSQTPSNKVTEKGKYVELRCDPISGHTALYWYRQSLGQGPEFLIYFQGTGAADDSGLPNDRFFAVRPEGSVSTLKIQRTERGDSAVYLCASSLAGGSYEQYFGPGTRLTVT.

Only a few counts were recorded for this clone. This chain uses TRBV29-1 with TRBJ2-7, with 7 positions matching TRBD1. Trimming took 6 bases from V and 3 from J; bases not matched to a gene: 8. In germline, CDR1 is SQVTM, CDR2 ANQGSEA. The CDR3 covers 13 residues. In nucleotides, the CDR3 is TGCAGCGTCGCCCACAGGGGAGTCTACGAGCAGTACTTC. Translating it yields CSVAHRGVYEQYF.

This clone came up once. The rearrangement uses TRBV5-6 and TRBJ1-1, with a weak D call TRBD1 (5 bases). Germline V gives CDR1 SGHDT, CDR2 YYEEEE. The CDR3 covers 14 residues. V lost 2 bases to trimming and J lost 1 base, with 9 bases between them. CDR3 protein: CASSFGGANTEAFF. The CDR3 bases are TGTGCCAGCAGCTTCGGGGGTGCGAACACTGAAGCTTTCTTT.

The genes are TRBV7-6 and TRBJ2-7, with a possible D match to TRBD2 (6 bases). The CDR3 totals 11 residues. CDR1 is SGHVS, CDR2 FNYEAQ, per germline. The CDR3 DNA is TGTGCGGCTCCGGGGGTTTACGAGCAGTACTTC. Its translation is CAAPGVYEQYF.

The chain combines TRBV12-5 with TRBJ1-1; weak D call: TRBD1 (6 bases). Germline V gives CDR1 LGHNT, CDR2 FRNRAP. Trimming left V 6 bases short and J 7 bases short, with 27 bases between. The CDR3 totals 17 residues. The CDR3 coding sequence is TGTGCTAGTGGCCCGATCCCTTCGGCAGGGGCGAGCGATGAAGCTTTCTTT. It encodes CASGPIPSAGASDEAFF.

The chain employs TRBV20-1 and TRBJ2-5; TRBD2 is a possible D gene (5 bases). The CDR3 runs to 11 residues. Per germline, CDR1 DFQATT and CDR2 SNEGSKA (reference sequence). The germline V and J ends were trimmed by 6 bases and 5 bases, with 10 bases remaining between them. The chain's CDR3 is CSAGLAETQYF. CDR3 DNA: TGCAGTGCCGGTCTAGCTGAGACCCAGTACTTC.

The chain links TRBV27 to TRBJ1-2; D is ambiguous. There are 15 residues in the CDR3. V was clipped by 5 bases and J by 2 bases, with 15 bases between them. Germline CDR1 reads MNHEY; CDR2 reads SMNVEV (reference sequence). Here the CDR3 reads CASSPQALGNYGYTF. The CDR3 DNA reads as TGTGCCAGCAGTCCCCAGGCATTAGGAAACTATGGCTACACCTTC.